This entry concerns a single T cell receptor (beta chain). Its antigen is currently unknown. Chemo-refractory metastatic non-small-cell lung cancer patients were treated with focal radiation plus CTLA-4 blockade with ipilimumab. Clones were read by immunoSEQ multiplex PCR, and TCRdb kept only the in-frame ones, dropping some. Seen here are 85,000 to 90,000 clones, roughly 86% observed once, and the top ten hold 16%. The entry originates in a study of radiotherapy plus CTLA-4 blockade in lung cancer. About the study: There were objective responses in 18% of patients, and 31% had disease control. Study-wide results and caveats: Expansion in blood of tumor-derived TCR clones was seen after radiotherapy plus ipilimumab. Per reports, early blood T cell clone dynamics, plus interferon-beta, forecast response most strongly.

CDR3 length equals 14 residues. Per the germline V gene, CDR1 is SGHNT and CDR2 is YYREEE (reference sequence). Trimming removed 2 bases from V and 2 bases from J, with 10 bases in between. The chain employs TRBV5-4 and TRBJ1-1, with D unclear. This TCR was recovered from a human donor with non-small cell lung cancer that progressed on radiotherapy plus ipilimumab. The sample consisted of peripheral blood, taken from a patient treated with radiotherapy plus ipilimumab. The CDR3 loop reads CASSFRVTNTEAFF. The CDR3, as DNA: TGTGCCAGCAGCTTCAGAGTTACTAACACTGAAGCTTTCTTT.